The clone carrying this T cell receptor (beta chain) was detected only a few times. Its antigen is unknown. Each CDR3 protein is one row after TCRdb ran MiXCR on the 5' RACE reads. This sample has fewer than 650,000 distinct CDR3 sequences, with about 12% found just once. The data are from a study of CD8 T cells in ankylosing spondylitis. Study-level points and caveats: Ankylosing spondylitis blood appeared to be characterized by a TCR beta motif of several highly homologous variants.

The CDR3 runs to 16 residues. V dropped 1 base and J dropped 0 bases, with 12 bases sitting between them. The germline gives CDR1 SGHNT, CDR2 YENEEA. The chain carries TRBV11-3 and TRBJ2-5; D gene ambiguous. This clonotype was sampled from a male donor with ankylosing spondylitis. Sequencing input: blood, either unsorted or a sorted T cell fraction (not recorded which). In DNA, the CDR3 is TGTGCCAGCAGCTTAGGGCCCTCAGAGTACCAAGAGACCCAGTACTTC. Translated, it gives CASSLGPSEYQETQYF.